This T cell receptor (beta chain) was sequenced during a study of spatial heterogeneity in lung cancer. Study at large: Sequencing consistently turned up more beta-chain sequences than alpha-chain sequences. Within raw reads, each unique TCR and UMI combination appeared on average more than ten times.

Documented time point: sample taken at primary tumor resection. Unsorted samples of tumor, nontumor lung or frozen PBMC had their whole RNA sequenced. Study results and limitations: Mutation counts in tumors were tracked by counts of expanded intratumoral alpha and beta TCRs. Ubiquitous and regional expanded TCR counts correlated with ubiquitous and regional nonsynonymous mutations, respectively.

From the 5' RACE reads, TCRdb called clonotypes with MiXCR, one entry per CDR3 protein. The table has roughly 9,300 distinct CDR3 sequences, roughly 5.5% seen once. A remark on this clonotype: Its antigen is still unknown.

The germline V gene has CDR1 SEHNR and CDR2 FQNEAQ (reference sequence). The V end lost 7 bases, the J end lost 11 bases, and 18 bases lay between the germline ends. This CDR3 is 12 amino acids long. The sequenced sample was lung tumor tissue, obtained at surgery. This clonotype originated in a female donor with early-stage non-small cell lung cancer. This chain uses TRBV7-9 with TRBJ2-7, with D perhaps TRBD1 or TRBD2 (5 bases each). The CDR3 sequence is CASIYIPGREYF. CDR3 in DNA: TGTGCCAGCATCTACATCCCGGGGCGCGAGTACTTC.